A single sample is the source of the 15 T cell receptor beta chains below, sequenced in a study of patients and donors after allogeneic stem cell transplantation. TCRdb re-analysed the RT-PCR reads in MiXCR, keeping a single row per CDR3 protein. The top ten hold around 30% of the sample, which has under 2,500 distinct CDR3 sequences, about 8% seen once. Specimen: blood, either unsorted or a sorted T cell fraction (not recorded which). These receptors were collected from a human donor who was either an allogeneic HSCT recipient or a stem cell or donor lymphocyte infusion donor (not recorded which). It is not recorded whose cells these are; they may come from a transplant donor.

This clonotype was seen a handful of times. The genes are TRBV7-8 and TRBJ2-7; the D is unclear. Trimming shortened V by 5 bases and J by 3 bases, and 11 bases separated the two germline ends. The germline V gene has CDR1 SGHVS and CDR2 FQNEAQ. The CDR3 totals 13 residues. CDR3 residues: CASSPRHNYEQYF. CDR3 sequence (DNA): TGTGCCAGCAGCCCCCGACATAACTACGAGCAGTACTTC.

By share, this clonotype counts as medium-sized. The chain recombines TRBV7-7 with TRBJ2-5; D possibly corresponds to TRBD2 (5 bases). This CDR3 comprises 13 residues. Between the trimmed V and J ends, which lost 6 bases and 3 bases, there was a span of 11 bases. Germline V lookup: CDR1 SSHAT, CDR2 FNYEAQ (reference sequence). The CDR3 spells CASSFDYEETQYF. The CDR3 DNA sequence: TGTGCCAGCAGTTTTGACTACGAAGAGACCCAGTACTTC.

By share, this clonotype ranks as medium-sized. V usage is TRBV28 and J usage is TRBJ2-2; D gene ambiguous. CDR3 length: 11 residues. Germline CDR1 reads MDHEN; CDR2 reads SYDVKM. Between the trimmed V and J ends, which lost 3 bases and 7 bases, there was a span of 3 bases. The CDR3 DNA is TGTGCCAGCAGTTTGGTCGGGGAGCTGTTTTTT. It codes for CASSLVGELFF.

The chain uses TRBV5-5 and TRBJ2-5; D ambiguous. The CDR3 runs to 14 residues. V was pared by 4 bases and J by 1 base, with 11 bases between. CDR1 is SGHKS, CDR2 YYEKEE, per germline (reference sequence). The DNA of the CDR3 is TGTGCCAGCAGCCGTGAACCGAGCCAAGAGACCCAGTACTTC. It yields the protein CASSREPSQETQYF.

This clonotype is labeled as medium-sized. J is TRBJ2-2 and V is TRBV20-1, with D perhaps TRBD1 (7 bases). Germline-derived CDR1 and CDR2 are DFQATT and SNEGSKA (reference sequence). The length of the CDR3 is 15 residues. V was shortened by 2 bases and J by 6 bases, with 16 bases between the two germline ends. CDR3 amino acids: CSARMSDREAGELFF. The CDR3 DNA reads as TGCAGTGCTAGAATGAGCGACAGGGAGGCCGGGGAGCTGTTTTTT.

This chain joins TRBV6-5 and TRBJ2-1; 8 bases line up with TRBD2. The CDR3 extends over 15 amino acids. Trimming cost V 10 bases and J 4 bases; bases outside gene matches: 12. Per germline, CDR1 MNHEY and CDR2 SVGAGI. The CDR3 nucleotides are TGTGCCATACGCCGGGGGGGCTCCGCGTACAATGAGCAGTTCTTC. Its protein is CAIRRGGSAYNEQFF.

By proportion, this clonotype is medium-sized. The chain has TRBV4-3 and TRBJ2-6, with D unclear. Germline values: CDR1 LGHNA, CDR2 YSLEER. The V and J ends lost 0 bases and 0 bases respectively, with 6 bases between them. The length of the CDR3 is 16 residues. CDR3 sequence (DNA): TGCGCCAGCAGCCAAGATCAATCCTCTGGGGCCAACGTCCTGACTTTC. Protein sequence: CASSQDQSSGANVLTF.

This clonotype was seen more than once but under ten times. CDR3 sequence reads: CSVDKGGYEQYF. CDR3 nucleotides: TGCAGCGTTGATAAGGGAGGCTACGAGCAGTACTTC. This rearrangement joins TRBV29-1 to TRBJ2-7; possibly TRBD2 for D (6 bases). The CDR3 runs to 12 residues. V lost 3 bases, J lost 3 bases, and 9 bases lay in between. Germline assignment: CDR1 SQVTM and CDR2 ANQGSEA.

This clonotype came up a few times. The V gene is TRBV28, the J gene TRBJ1-2, with 9 bases identical to TRBD1. Unmatched junction bases numbered 12, after V lost 5 bases and J lost 8 bases. CDR1 MDHEN and CDR2 SYDVKM come from the germline V gene. The CDR3 loop spans 15 amino acids. The CDR3 bases are TGTGCCAGCAGTCCACAACGGGGACAGGGAAAAGGCTACACCTTC. Translating it yields CASSPQRGQGKGYTF.

V usage is TRBV24-1 and J usage is TRBJ2-3; TRBD2 is a possible D gene (5 bases). The V end lost 9 bases, the J end lost 0 bases, and 6 bases lay between the germline ends. This CDR3 comprises 12 residues. The V gene's germline CDR1 is KGHDR and CDR2 SFDVKD. CDR3 loop: CATAGSTDTQYF. The CDR3 bases are TGTGCCACCGCGGGTAGCACAGATACGCAGTATTTT.

This clonotype is deemed medium-sized. The rearrangement uses TRBV7-2 and TRBJ1-2; 8 bases line up with TRBD1. V dropped 4 bases and J dropped 4; count of bases not matched to a gene: 5. The CDR3 totals 14 residues. Germline CDR1 SGHTA, CDR2 FQGNSA. The CDR3 DNA reads as TGTGCCAGCAGCTCCCCTGACAGGGGCTATGGCTACACCTTC. The encoded protein is CASSSPDRGYGYTF.

The V call is TRBV5-1, the J call TRBJ2-5; D is perhaps TRBD2 (5 bases). The CDR3 extends over 13 amino acids. Germline values: CDR1 SGHRS, CDR2 YFSETQ. Trimming shortened V by 0 bases and J by 5 bases, and 8 bases separated the two germline ends. The CDR3 reads CASSLGGMETQYF. The CDR3 coding sequence is TGCGCCAGCAGCTTGGGAGGGATGGAGACCCAGTACTTC.

This clonotype appeared a few times. This chain uses TRBV28 with TRBJ2-5; D not resolved. The CDR3 is 11 amino acids. Germline V gene sequence: CDR1 MDHEN, CDR2 SYDVKM. V was shortened by 5 bases and J by 4 bases, with 5 bases between the two germline ends. The CDR3 loop is CASSVGETQYF. CDR3 DNA: TGTGCCAGCAGTGTGGGAGAGACCCAGTACTTC.

This chain links TRBV12-3 or TRBV12-4 with TRBJ1-1, with TRBD1 as a possible D gene (6 bases). CDR3 size: 14 residues. Deletions cut 6 bases from V and 6 bases from J, with 17 bases between. The CDR3, as DNA: TGTGCCAGCAGCCCAGGGCAGGGGTCCGCTGAAGCTTTCTTT. It encodes CASSPGQGSAEAFF.

The rearrangement joins TRBV5-1 to TRBJ2-4, with a possible D match to TRBD1 (6 bases). V was clipped by 5 bases and J by 5 bases, with 14 bases between them. Germline V gene lookup returns CDR1 SGHRS and CDR2 YFSETQ. This CDR3 contains 14 residues. CDR3: CASSLPDSENIQYF. The CDR3 bases are TGCGCCAGCAGTCTGCCGGACAGTGAAAACATTCAGTACTTC. Combining the CDR3 with reference TRBV5-1 and TRBJ2-4 gives the whole variable domain KAGVTQTPRYLIKTRGQQVTLSCSPISGHRSVSWYQQTPGQGLQFLFEYFSETQRNKGNFPGRFSGRQFSNSRSEMNVSTLELGDSALYLCASSLPDSENIQYFGAGTRLSVL.